This TCR beta chain was identified in a study of cytotoxic CD8 clonotypes in ibrutinib-treated CLL. Across the study: Complete response was seen in 2 patients and partial in approximately 25; about twelve progressed and around 14 stayed remitted after a median roughly 65 months.

The study, taken as a whole, reports: The study found public clonotypes uncommon, contracting or stable on treatment.

The table came from immunoSEQ multiplex PCR; TCRdb's copy has only in-frame clones and leaves some out. The table records 55,000 to 60,000 clones, 54% of them present only once. This CDR3 is 11 amino acids long. V was clipped by 4 bases and J by 9 bases, with 8 bases between them. CDR1 is SGDLS, CDR2 YYNGEE, per germline. For this clone: Its specificity is unknown.

The TCR was taken from a human donor with chronic lymphocytic leukemia. The genes are TRBV9 and TRBJ2-1, with D unclear. The material was PBMCs, obtained at disease progression, from a patient treated with ibrutinib. The CDR3: CASSPAREQFF. CDR3 DNA: TGTGCCAGCAGCCCCGCCCGTGAGCAGTTCTTC.